The rows below give T cell receptor beta chains drawn from one sample of a study of blood T cell repertoires in COVID-19. Sequenced by immunoSEQ multiplex PCR; TCRdb stores in-frame clones only, minus some. The table records approximately 71,000 clones, around three quarters of them present only once. The specimen was peripheral blood. The source of these receptors is a man aged 55 to 70 with active or convalescent COVID-19. Each CDR3 is given without its conserved first and last residue. Fields, in order: CDR3 length, V gene, clone size, CDR3 protein. Where a row states a size, it is once, few, many or the class of an expanded clone; other rows omit it.

11 TRBV5-5 - ASSFGTGTEAF
11 TRBV4-2 - ASGGISTDTQY
12 TRBV28 many ASSFVRGTGELF
13 TRBV7-2 - ASSLSGGPAETQY
13 TRBV7-2 few ASSPRTSGVNEQF
13 TRBV3-1/TRBV3-2 - ASSPGRGVWYEQY
12 TRBV6-5 - ASKSDGMNTEAF
13 TRBV6-5 once ASSSPDKSNTEAF
11 TRBV7-8 few ASRLTGVNTIY
12 TRBV2 - ASREETGEYGYT
12 TRBV6-5 - ASSLRGVLGEAF
12 TRBV6-2/TRBV6-3 - ASSLDRANYGYT
12 TRBV24-1 - ATSVQGTYNEQF
13 TRBV6-5 once ASSSPGQGRYEQY
13 TRBV5-1 - ASSPDRFFTGELF
12 TRBV5-1 - ASSGTEGPDTQY
12 TRBV27 - ASSLRQGPYEQY
13 TRBV11-1 - ASSFPGVGNTEAF
11 TRBV3-1/TRBV3-2 - ASSQNAQVGYT
9 TRBV3-1/TRBV3-2 - ASSHSYEQY
11 TRBV5-8 - ANGLGIYNEQF
13 TRBV6-5 - ASRATGGSGQPQH
14 TRBV28 - ASSLLTGGTNEKLF
14 TRBV11-2 - ASSYGTGNGNTEAF
16 TRBV5-4 - ASSPGGLAGVGAETQY
12 TRBV7-8 - ASSLGTSSYGYT
13 TRBV30 - AWSVNRVRTNEAF